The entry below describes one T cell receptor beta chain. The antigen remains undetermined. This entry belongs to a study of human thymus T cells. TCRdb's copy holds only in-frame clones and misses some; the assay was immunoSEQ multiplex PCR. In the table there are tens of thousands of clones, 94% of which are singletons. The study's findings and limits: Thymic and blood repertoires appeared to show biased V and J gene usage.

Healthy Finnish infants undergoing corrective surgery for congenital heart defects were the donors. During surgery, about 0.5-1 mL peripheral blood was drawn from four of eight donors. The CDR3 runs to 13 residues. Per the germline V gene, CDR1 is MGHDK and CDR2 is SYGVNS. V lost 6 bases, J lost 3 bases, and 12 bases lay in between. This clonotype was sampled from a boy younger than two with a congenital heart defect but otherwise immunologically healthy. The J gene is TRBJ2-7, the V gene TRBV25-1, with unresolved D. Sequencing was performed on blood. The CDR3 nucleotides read TGTGCCAGCAGCCCCATGACGCGCTACGAGCAGTACTTC. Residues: CASSPMTRYEQYF.